The count of the clone carrying this T cell receptor (beta chain) is one. The sample comes from a study of T cell responses to AZD1222 COVID-19 vaccine. Assay used: immunoSEQ multiplex PCR; TCRdb lists only in-frame clones, some missing. The sample shows 150,000 or so clones, about 93% of them seen only once. CDR1 LNHDA and CDR2 SQIVND come from the germline V gene (reference sequence). This CDR3 contains 20 residues. V shed 1 base, J shed 0 bases, and the junction held 14 bases outside the gene matches. The sample in question was peripheral blood, obtained on day 0 of AZD1222 vaccination. This sequence was found in an adult in good health. The chain joins TRBV19 to TRBJ1-4, with 7 bases lining up with TRBD1. CDR3 sequence reads: CASSIAPAGTVVATNEKLFF. CDR3 nucleotides: TGTGCCAGTAGTATAGCCCCGGCGGGGACAGTTGTTGCAACTAATGAAAAACTGTTTTTT.